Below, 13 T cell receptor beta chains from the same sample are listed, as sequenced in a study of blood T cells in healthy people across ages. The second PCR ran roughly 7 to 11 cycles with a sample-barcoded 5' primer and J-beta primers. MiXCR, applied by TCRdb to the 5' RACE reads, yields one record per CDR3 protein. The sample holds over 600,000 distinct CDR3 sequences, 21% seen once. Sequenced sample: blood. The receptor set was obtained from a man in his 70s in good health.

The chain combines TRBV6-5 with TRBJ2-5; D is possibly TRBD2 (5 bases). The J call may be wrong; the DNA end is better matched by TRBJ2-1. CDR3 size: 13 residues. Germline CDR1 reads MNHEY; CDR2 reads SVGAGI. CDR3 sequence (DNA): TGTGCCAGCAATAGGGAGTCGGGCAATGAGCAGTTCTTC. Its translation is CASNRESGNEQFF.

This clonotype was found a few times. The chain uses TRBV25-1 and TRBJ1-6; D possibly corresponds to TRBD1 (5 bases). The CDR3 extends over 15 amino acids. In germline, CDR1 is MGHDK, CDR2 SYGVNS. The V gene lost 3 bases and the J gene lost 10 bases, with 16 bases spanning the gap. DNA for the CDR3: TGTGCCAGCAGTGATGGCGCAGGGATTGTATCACCCCTCCACTTT. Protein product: CASSDGAGIVSPLHF.

CDR3 DNA sequence: TGTGCCAGCAGTTCGACTAAACGGACGACCTACGAGCAGTACTTC. Translating gives CASSSTKRTTYEQYF. This chain uses TRBV28 with TRBJ2-7; D is possibly TRBD2 (5 bases). Germline CDR1 and CDR2: MDHEN and SYDVKM. This CDR3 comprises 15 residues. V gave up 4 bases and J gave up 2 bases, with 15 bases separating them.

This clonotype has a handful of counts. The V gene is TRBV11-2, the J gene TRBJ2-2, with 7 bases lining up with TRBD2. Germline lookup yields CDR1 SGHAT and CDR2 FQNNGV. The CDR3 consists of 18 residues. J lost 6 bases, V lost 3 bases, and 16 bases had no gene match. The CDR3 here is CASSFPGRFKGGAGELFF. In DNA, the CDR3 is TGTGCCAGCAGCTTCCCAGGTCGCTTTAAGGGAGGGGCCGGGGAGCTGTTTTTT.

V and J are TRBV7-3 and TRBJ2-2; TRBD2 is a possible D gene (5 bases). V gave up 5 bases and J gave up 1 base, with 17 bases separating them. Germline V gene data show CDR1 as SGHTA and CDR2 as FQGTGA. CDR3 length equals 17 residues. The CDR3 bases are TGTGCCAGCAGCCCAAACTTAAAAGGACTGAACACCGGGGAGCTGTTTTTT. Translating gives CASSPNLKGLNTGELFF.

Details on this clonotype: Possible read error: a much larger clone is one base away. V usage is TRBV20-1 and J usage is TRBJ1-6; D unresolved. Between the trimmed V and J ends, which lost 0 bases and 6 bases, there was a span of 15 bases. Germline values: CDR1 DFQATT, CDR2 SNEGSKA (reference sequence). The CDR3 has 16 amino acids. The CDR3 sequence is CSARDSASGSNSPLHF. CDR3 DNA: TGCAGTGCTAGAGATTCGGCGAGTGGGAGTAATTCACCCCTCCACTTT.

Here the CDR3 DNA reads TGCAGTGCCAGACAGGACCTCTTCACCAAAAACATTCAGTACTTC. It codes for CSARQDLFTKNIQYF. The chain uses TRBV20-1 and TRBJ2-4; tentative D call: TRBD1 (6 bases). The CDR3 extends over 15 amino acids. Germline assignment: CDR1 DFQATT and CDR2 SNEGSKA (reference sequence). V was trimmed by 6 bases and J by 2 bases, leaving 17 bases between them.

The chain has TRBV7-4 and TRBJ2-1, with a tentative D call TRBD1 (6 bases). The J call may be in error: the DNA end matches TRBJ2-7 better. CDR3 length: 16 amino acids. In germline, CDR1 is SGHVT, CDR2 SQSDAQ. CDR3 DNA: TGTGCCAGCAGCTTAGGGACAGCGCTTCTCCTTGGCGAGCAGTACTTC. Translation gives CASSLGTALLLGEQYF.

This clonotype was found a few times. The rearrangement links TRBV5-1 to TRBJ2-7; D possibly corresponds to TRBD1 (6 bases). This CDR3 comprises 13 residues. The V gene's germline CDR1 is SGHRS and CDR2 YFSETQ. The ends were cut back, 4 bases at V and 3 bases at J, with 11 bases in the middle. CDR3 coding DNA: TGCGCCAGCAGCGTAACAGGGATCTACGAGCAGTACTTC. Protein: CASSVTGIYEQYF. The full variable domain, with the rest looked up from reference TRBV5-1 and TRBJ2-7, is KAGVTQTPRYLIKTRGQQVTLSCSPISGHRSVSWYQQTPGQGLQFLFEYFSETQRNKGNFPGRFSGRQFSNSRSEMNVSTLELGDSALYLCASSVTGIYEQYFGPGTRLTVT.

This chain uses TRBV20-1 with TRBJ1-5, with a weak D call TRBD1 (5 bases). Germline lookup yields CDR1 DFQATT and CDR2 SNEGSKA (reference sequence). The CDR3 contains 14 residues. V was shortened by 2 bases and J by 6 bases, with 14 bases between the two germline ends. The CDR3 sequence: CSARPGSGAQPQHF. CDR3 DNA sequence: TGCAGTGCTAGACCGGGCAGCGGGGCTCAGCCCCAGCATTTT.

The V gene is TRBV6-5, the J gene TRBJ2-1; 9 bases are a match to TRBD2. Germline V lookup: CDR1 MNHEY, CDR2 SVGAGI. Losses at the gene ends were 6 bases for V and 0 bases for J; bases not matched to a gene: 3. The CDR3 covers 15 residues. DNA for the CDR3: TGTGCCAGCAGACATAGCGGGAGCTCCTACAATGAGCAGTTCTTC. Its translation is CASRHSGSSYNEQFF.

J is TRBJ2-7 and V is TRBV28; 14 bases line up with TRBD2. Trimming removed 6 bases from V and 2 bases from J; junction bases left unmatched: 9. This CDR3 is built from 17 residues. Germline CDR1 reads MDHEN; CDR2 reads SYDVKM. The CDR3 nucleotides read TGTGCCAGCAGCCCGACCCTGACTAGCGGGAGGGCCTACGAGCAGTACTTC. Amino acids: CASSPTLTSGRAYEQYF.

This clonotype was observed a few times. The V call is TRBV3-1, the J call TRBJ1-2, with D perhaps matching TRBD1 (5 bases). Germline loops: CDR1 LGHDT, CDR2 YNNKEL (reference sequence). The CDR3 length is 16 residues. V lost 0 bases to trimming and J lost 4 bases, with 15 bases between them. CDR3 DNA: TGTGCCAGCAGCCAAGATTACTACAGGCCGGGCTATGGCTACACCTTC. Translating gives CASSQDYYRPGYGYTF.